This T cell receptor beta chain was sequenced during a study of cytomegalovirus exposure and HLA in healthy donors. Trimming removed 5 bases from V and 2 bases from J, with 16 bases in between. The CDR3 runs 15 residues. The germline gives CDR1 SQVTM, CDR2 ANQGSEA. Study conclusions and caveats: Immune exposure information comprised only CMV serostatus. The authors later found HLA-associated TCR beta chains more clonally expanded than equally common others.

In regard to this clone: Its antigen is currently unknown.

The PCR ran on 60 Vbeta and 13 Jbeta primers. Assay used: immunoSEQ multiplex PCR; TCRdb lists only in-frame clones, some missing. The sample lists 210,000 or so clones; over 80% were seen once. The genes are TRBV29-1 and TRBJ1-5; D remains unclear. The sequenced sample was PBMCs. The sequence was obtained from a woman in her 50s in good health and CMV-seropositive. CDR3 DNA: TGCAGCGTTACCTTCTCGGGGATGGGCAATCAGCCCCAGCATTTT. Protein product: CSVTFSGMGNQPQHF.